This TCR beta chain was documented in a study of blood T cell repertoires in COVID-19. In assigning cohorts, the study relied on participant-reported clinical history. In the original workflow: Reference gene primer amplification yielded estimated nucleated cell counts. The assay was immunoSEQ multiplex PCR, and TCRdb's table has in-frame clones only and misses some. Clone size and the V and J calls come from that table; the DNA yielded D and trimming. This table holds over 200,000 clones, about 85% found once. CDR1 SGHRS and CDR2 YFSETQ come from the germline V gene. With 0 bases removed from V and 5 bases from J, the gap between germline ends came to 11 bases. The CDR3 length is 15 residues.

The TCR was taken from a man aged 30-40 years who had recovered from COVID-19. This chain connects TRBV5-1 to TRBJ2-2; no firm D call. Sequencing used PBMCs or T cells enriched from blood (not recorded which). The chain's CDR3 is CASSLGIHETGELFF. The CDR3 region has the DNA TGCGCCAGCAGCTTGGGCATTCATGAGACCGGGGAGCTGTTTTTT.